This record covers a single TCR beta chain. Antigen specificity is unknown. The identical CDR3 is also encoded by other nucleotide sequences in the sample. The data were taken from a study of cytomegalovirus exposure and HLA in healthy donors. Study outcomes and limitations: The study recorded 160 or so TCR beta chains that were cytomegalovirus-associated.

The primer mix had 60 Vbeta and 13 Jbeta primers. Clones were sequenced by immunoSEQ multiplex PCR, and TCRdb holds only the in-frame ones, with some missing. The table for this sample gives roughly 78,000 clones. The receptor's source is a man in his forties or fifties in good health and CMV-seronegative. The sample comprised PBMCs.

This chain's CDR3 is CASSYGTVPAYEQYF. CDR3 DNA: TGTGCCAGCAGCTATGGGACAGTTCCTGCCTACGAGCAGTACTTC. The chain recombines TRBV6-5 with TRBJ2-7, with TRBD1 matching 7 bases. CDR3 length equals 15 residues. Germline V gene data show CDR1 as MNHEY and CDR2 as SVGAGI. V shed 6 bases, J shed 2 bases, and the junction held 10 bases outside the gene matches.